This T cell receptor beta chain was captured by sequencing in a study of graft-versus-host responses after intestinal transplantation. Study at large: The study gave all recipients anti-thymocyte globulin induction, then tacrolimus and steroids for two to three years.

Graft tissue was processed to release intraepithelial and lamina propria lymphocytes. Broader study findings: Clonal ratios of graft-versus-host to host-versus-graft in allografts were high for patients exhibiting graft-donor T cell macrochimerism.

Concerning this clone itself: Antigen unknown.

Germline CDR1 MNHEY, CDR2 SMNVEV (reference sequence). V lost 6 bases and J lost 0, with 12 bases in between. There are 14 residues in the CDR3. The protocol was immunoSEQ multiplex PCR, while the TCRdb copy is restricted to in-frame clones and leaves out a portion. Of thousands of clones listed, over 75% are singletons. The chain links TRBV27 to TRBJ2-7; D is perhaps TRBD1 or TRBD2 (5 bases each). The source was ileum tissue, collected 156 days after intestinal transplant. This receptor was obtained from a human patient who received an intestinal transplant, so some T cells may come from the graft donor. CDR3 sequence (DNA): TGTGCCAGCAGACGGCTAGGGACCTCCTACGAGCAGTACTTC. This encodes CASRRLGTSYEQYF.